The clone carrying this TCR beta chain was seen once. Its antigen is currently unknown. The data were taken from a study of cytomegalovirus exposure and HLA in healthy donors. Germline assignment: CDR1 SGHAT and CDR2 FQNNGV. This CDR3 has 14 amino acids. V shed 0 bases and J shed 6 bases, with 10 bases lying between them. General observations from the study: In the analysis, some V segments, TRBV6-2 and TRBV6-3 included, were excluded as indistinguishable.

With 60 Vbeta and 13 Jbeta primers, the PCR was carried out. The repertoire was sequenced with immunoSEQ multiplex PCR; TCRdb's copy has only in-frame clones and lacks some. The profile shows 72,000 or so clones, around 82% of them singletons. The chain couples TRBV11-2 to TRBJ2-3; D unclear. The clonotype originates from a man aged 18 to 35 in good health and CMV-seropositive. Sequencing was done on a sample of PBMCs. CDR3 protein: CASSLDGSRDTQYF. The CDR3 DNA is TGTGCCAGCAGCTTAGATGGTTCGCGGGATACGCAGTATTTT. The whole variable domain, filled in from reference TRBV11-2 and TRBJ2-3, reads EAGVAQSPRYKIIEKRQSVAFWCNPISGHATLYWYQQILGQGPKLLIQFQNNGVVDDSQLPKDRFSAERLKGVDSTLKIQPAKLEDSAVYLCASSLDGSRDTQYFGPGTRLTVL.